This T cell receptor beta chain was obtained from a study of cytomegalovirus exposure and HLA in healthy donors. Study-wide findings and caveats: Data from an earlier analysis indicated that most TCR beta V segments were productive either about 90% or about 30% of the time. It has been reported that TCR beta sequences accurately predicted the HLA-A and HLA-B alleles of most subjects. The authors enumerated 180 or so TCR beta chains as linked to cytomegalovirus.

Concerning this clone itself: Its antigen is currently unknown.

CDR1 and CDR2 (germline): MNHNS, SASEGT. Trimming took 7 bases from V and 4 from J, leaving 13 bases between them. The CDR3 is 13 residues long. The PCR employed 60 Vbeta primers together with 13 Jbeta primers. TCRdb's copy holds only in-frame clones and misses some; the assay was immunoSEQ multiplex PCR. The sample lists about 82,000 clones, around 77% occurring once. The sequenced material came from PBMCs. The genes are TRBV6-1 and TRBJ1-2; D possibly corresponds to TRBD1 (5 bases). The TCR comes from a man aged 50 to 60 in good health and CMV-seronegative. This CDR3 reads CASTKYRTYGYTF. In DNA form, the CDR3 reads TGTGCCAGCACTAAATACAGGACCTATGGCTACACCTTC.